The 23 T cell receptor beta chains below were found in one sample sequenced in a study of cytomegalovirus exposure and HLA in healthy donors (dated 2017 in TCRdb). The library relied on the immunoSEQ multiplex PCR assay. For the multiplex PCR, a mixture combining 60 forward primers for TCR Vbeta segments and 13 reverse primers for TCR Jbeta segments was used. The table comes from immuneACCESS by way of TCRdb, which keeps in-frame sequences with V and J called. Part of the clones is missing from these tables; in studies checked, under half for an unresolved V gene and the rest for unknown reasons. The sample table shows under 150,000 clones, and roughly 72% are seen once. The leading ten clones occupy around 1.9% of the sample. Sequencing was carried out using PBMCs. The source of these receptors is a woman aged 45-65 years in good health and CMV-seronegative.

The CDR3 sequence: CASSLKAPTDTQYF. Written as DNA, the CDR3 is TGTGCCAGCAGCTTAAAAGCGCCCACAGATACGCAGTATTTT. This chain connects TRBV7-3 to TRBJ2-3; D is uncertain. Trimming stripped 1 base from V and 2 bases from J, with 7 bases between. The CDR3 runs 14 residues. CDR1 and CDR2 (germline): SGHTA, FQGTGA.

This chain connects TRBV4-2 to TRBJ1-5; D possibly corresponds to TRBD1 (6 bases). The V and J ends lost 6 bases and 7 bases respectively, with 10 bases between them. Germline V lookup: CDR1 LGHNA, CDR2 YNFKEQ. The CDR3 consists of 12 residues. CDR3 nucleotide sequence: TGTGCCAGCAGACGGGGGGGCCAGCCCCAGCATTTT. Its translation: CASRRGGQPQHF.

CDR3 sequence: CAWSRQTDTQYF. CDR3 sequence (DNA): TGTGCCTGGAGTCGACAGACAGATACGCAGTATTTT. The gene calls are TRBV30 and TRBJ2-3; tentatively, D is TRBD1 (5 bases). The length of the CDR3 is 12 residues. V lost 2 bases, J lost 3 bases, and 6 bases lay in between. CDR1 and CDR2 from the germline V gene are GTSNPN and SVGIG (reference sequence).

The rearrangement joins TRBV6-4 to TRBJ2-1, with TRBD2 as a possible D gene (6 bases). Trimming stripped 2 bases from V and 0 bases from J, with 11 bases between. The CDR3 contains 16 residues. Per germline, CDR1 MRHNA and CDR2 SNTAGT. DNA of the CDR3: TGTGCCAGCAGTGACATCCTTAGCGGCTCCTACAATGAGCAGTTCTTC. Amino acids: CASSDILSGSYNEQFF.

The rearrangement uses TRBV5-5 and TRBJ2-5, with TRBD2 identical over 8 bases. V gave up 3 bases and J gave up 5 bases; unmatched junction bases: 6. The CDR3 has 14 residues. Per germline, CDR1 SGHKS and CDR2 YYEKEE (reference sequence). CDR3 protein: CASSWAGGRETQYF. The CDR3 region has the DNA TGTGCCAGCAGCTGGGCGGGGGGCAGGGAGACCCAGTACTTC.

CDR3 region: CASSQDAVGTGELFF. The CDR3 nucleotides are TGTGCCAGCAGCCAAGATGCGGTCGGGACCGGGGAGCTGTTTTTT. V is TRBV4-2 and J is TRBJ2-2; D remains unclear. Trimming pared 0 bases from V and 5 bases from J, leaving 10 bases between. Germline CDR1 is LGHNA and CDR2 is YNFKEQ. The CDR3 contains 15 residues.

The V and J genes are TRBV4-3 and TRBJ1-1; maybe TRBD1 (5 bases). CDR3 size: 13 residues. V was cut by 3 bases and J by 1 base, with 6 bases left in between. CDR1 is LGHNA and CDR2 is YSLEER in the germline V gene. The CDR3 nucleotides are TGCGCCAGCAGCCAGACAGCGAACACTGAAGCTTTCTTT. The encoded protein is CASSQTANTEAFF.

The chain recombines TRBV9 with TRBJ2-7; perhaps TRBD2 as D (5 bases). This CDR3 spans 17 amino acids. CDR1 is SGDLS and CDR2 is YYNGEE in the germline V gene. V gave up 0 bases and J gave up 5 bases, with 21 bases separating them. In DNA, the CDR3 is TGTGCCAGCAGCGTAGGGCTTCGGCGGGTGAATTTGCACGAGCAGTACTTC. Amino acids: CASSVGLRRVNLHEQYF.

This clone has more than one count but fewer than ten. This chain connects TRBV7-2 to TRBJ1-5; 7 positions agree with TRBD1. V shed 6 bases, J shed 2 bases, and the junction held 10 bases outside the gene matches. The CDR3 is 16 amino acids. Per germline, CDR1 SGHTA and CDR2 FQGNSA. The CDR3 DNA reads as TGTGCCAGCAGTCCTCTGACAGGGATGGGCAATCAGCCCCAGCATTTT. This encodes CASSPLTGMGNQPQHF.

The chain combines TRBV27 with TRBJ1-5; 8 bases match TRBD1. The length of the CDR3 is 16 residues. Germline CDR1 and CDR2: MNHEY and SMNVEV (reference sequence). V lost 6 bases, J lost 5 bases, and 12 bases stayed unmatched. The CDR3 nucleotides are TGTGCCAGCAGCCAATCGGGCAGGGGGCTGGATCAGCCCCAGCATTTT. Protein sequence: CASSQSGRGLDQPQHF.

V usage is TRBV7-9 and J usage is TRBJ2-5; 9 bases agree with TRBD2. Germline lookup yields CDR1 SEHNR and CDR2 FQNEAQ (reference sequence). The CDR3 runs 15 residues. Trimming took 3 bases from V and 1 from J; bases not matched to a gene: 3. The CDR3 DNA sequence: TGTGCCAGCAGCTTTGGCGGGAGGGTCCAAGAGACCCAGTACTTC. Translated, it gives CASSFGGRVQETQYF.

This chain links TRBV15 with TRBJ2-2; a possible D gene is TRBD1 (6 bases). In germline, CDR1 is LNHNV, CDR2 YYDKDF (reference sequence). CDR3 size: 14 residues. The V gene lost 0 bases and the J gene lost 7 bases, with 9 bases spanning the gap. CDR3 bases: TGTGCCACCAGCAGAGATCCAGGGGACGGGGAGCTGTTTTTT. This encodes CATSRDPGDGELFF.

The chain is built from TRBV6-6 and TRBJ1-5; D unresolved. V was trimmed by 2 bases and J by 4 bases, leaving 9 bases between them. The CDR3 runs to 14 residues. CDR1 and CDR2 (germline): MNHNY, SVGAGI (reference sequence). CDR3 loop: CASSYSRENQPQHF. The CDR3 DNA is TGTGCCAGCAGTTACAGCCGGGAGAATCAGCCCCAGCATTTT.

The chain couples TRBV5-1 to TRBJ1-2, with 8 positions matching TRBD1. The CDR3 has 16 amino acids. Germline trimming cut 4 bases from V and 1 base from J; bases unmatched to any gene: 9. The V gene's germline CDR1 is SGHRS and CDR2 YFSETQ. CDR3 bases: TGCGCCAGCAGCATAAACCCGGGACAGGTTAACTATGGCTACACCTTC. Encoded protein: CASSINPGQVNYGYTF.

The V gene is TRBV19, the J gene TRBJ2-1; D unresolved. V was cut by 8 bases and J by 7 bases, with 9 bases left in between. The germline CDR1 and CDR2 sequences are LNHDA and SQIVND (reference sequence). The CDR3 runs to 11 residues. Here the CDR3 reads CASREVNEQFF. CDR3 in DNA: TGTGCCAGTCGCGAGGTGAATGAGCAGTTCTTC.

This clone was observed a single time. This chain joins TRBV5-1 and TRBJ1-5; 10 bases agree with TRBD1. In germline, CDR1 is SGHRS, CDR2 YFSETQ. The CDR3 runs to 14 residues. J gave up 4 bases and V 3 bases, and 1 base lay outside the gene matches. This CDR3 reads CASSSGQGNQPQHF. CDR3 sequence (DNA): TGCGCCAGCAGCTCGGGACAGGGGAATCAGCCCCAGCATTTT.

The chain carries TRBV5-5 and TRBJ1-4; no firm D call. The CDR3 length is 13 residues. Trimming left V 4 bases short and J 6 bases short, with 10 bases between. Germline V gives CDR1 SGHKS, CDR2 YYEKEE (reference sequence). The CDR3, as DNA: TGTGCCAGCAGCGAGGGTCCAGATGAAAAACTGTTTTTT. This translates into CASSEGPDEKLFF.

This clone was observed once. The chain joins TRBV7-9 to TRBJ2-1; 8 nucleotides match TRBD2. The V gene's germline CDR1 is SEHNR and CDR2 FQNEAQ (reference sequence). This CDR3 is built from 14 residues. After removal of 5 bases from V and 12 bases from J, the junction contained 12 bases not matched to a gene. This CDR3 is CASSAGLAGRGQFF. CDR3 sequence (DNA): TGTGCCAGCAGCGCCGGGCTAGCGGGCCGGGGGCAGTTCTTC. The full variable domain, its missing parts supplied by reference TRBV7-9 and TRBJ2-1, is DTGVSQNPRHKITKRGQNVTFRCDPISEHNRLYWYRQTLGQGPEFLTYFQNEAQLEKSRLLSDRFSAERPKGSFSTLEIQRTEQGDSAMYLCASSAGLAGRGQFFGPGTRLTVL.

The rearrangement joins TRBV28 to TRBJ2-3; no reliable D call. CDR3 length: 14 amino acids. V was shortened by 3 bases and J by 3 bases, with 10 bases between the two germline ends. Germline CDR1 and CDR2: MDHEN and SYDVKM. In DNA form, the CDR3 reads TGTGCCAGCAGTTTTGGGCAGGTAACAGATACGCAGTATTTT. It codes for CASSFGQVTDTQYF. The variable domain in full, with the rest retrieved from reference TRBV28 and TRBJ2-3, is DVKVTQSSRYLVKRTGEKVFLECVQDMDHENMFWYRQDPGLGLRLIYFSYDVKMKEKGDIPEGYSVSREKKERFSLILESASTNQTSMYLCASSFGQVTDTQYFGPGTRLTVL.

V is TRBV4-1 and J is TRBJ1-2, with 7 nucleotides matching TRBD1. The ends lost 0 bases at V and 2 bases at J; junction bases unmatched: 3. The CDR3 sequence is 15 residues long. Germline V gives CDR1 MGHRA, CDR2 YSYEKL. Here the CDR3 DNA reads TGCGCCAGCAGCCAAGATGGACAGGTCAACTATGGCTACACCTTC. This sequence encodes CASSQDGQVNYGYTF.

The rearrangement joins TRBV5-3 to TRBJ2-7; 12 positions agree with TRBD1. TRBV5-3 has ORF status, its function being uncertain. J gave up 3 bases and V 1 base, and 17 bases lay outside the gene matches. The CDR3 totals 20 residues. The CDR3 here is CARSLIGDRGPAREDYEQYV. The DNA for the CDR3 is TGTGCCAGAAGCTTGATAGGGGACAGGGGGCCTGCAAGAGAGGACTACGAGCAGTACGTC.

The chain joins TRBV7-8 to TRBJ1-2, with D maybe TRBD1 (6 bases). Trimming pared 2 bases from V and 10 bases from J, leaving 14 bases between. The CDR3 runs 13 residues. Per the germline V gene, CDR1 is SGHVS and CDR2 is FQNEAQ. The DNA of the CDR3 is TGTGCCAGCAGCTTATCATCCAGGGGAGTCTACACCTTC. Its translation: CASSLSSRGVYTF.

The V and J genes are TRBV7-9 and TRBJ2-1, with TRBD2 matching 7 bases. CDR3 size: 17 residues. V shed 5 bases, J shed 1 base, and the junction held 11 bases outside the gene matches. Germline CDR1 SEHNR, CDR2 FQNEAQ (reference sequence). This CDR3 reads CASSVGRAGRSYNEQFF. The CDR3 region has the DNA TGTGCCAGCAGCGTTGGGAGAGCGGGAAGATCCTACAATGAGCAGTTCTTC.